The 22 T cell receptor beta chains below were found in one sample sequenced in a study of human T cells and chemical hapten exposure. TCRdb re-derived calls from the RACE reads in MiXCR, one entry per CDR3 protein. Among fewer than 500,000 distinct CDR3 sequences listed, 4% to 5.5% were seen once. As for time point: patch test 1, 2 weeks after DPC sensitization. Treatment given: therapeutic diphenylcyclopropenone sensitization with weekly scalp DPC. The source material was whole blood, sampled in connection with sensitization to the hapten diphenylcyclopropenone (DPC). The receptors here all came from a woman between 50 and 59 years old with alopecia areata. Some clones in this sample may be carry-over from other donors' samples.

The chain uses TRBV7-6 and TRBJ2-3; 12 positions agree with TRBD2. V shed 5 bases and J 0 bases; nucleotides not matched to a gene: 9. The CDR3 spans 18 residues. Per the germline V gene, CDR1 is SGHVS and CDR2 is FNYEAQ. The CDR3 bases are TGTGCCAGCAGCATCCCTAGCGGGGGGGTGACTAGCACAGATACGCAGTATTTT. Protein product: CASSIPSGGVTSTDTQYF.

This clonotype was found a few times. CDR3 protein: CASSGQGASEQYF. The DNA for the CDR3 is TGTGCCAGCAGCGGACAGGGGGCTAGTGAGCAGTACTTC. This sequence joins TRBV13 and TRBJ2-7, with 11 bases that match TRBD1. CDR3 length: 13 amino acids. J gave up 7 bases and V 5 bases, and 4 bases lay outside the gene matches. Germline V gene lookup returns CDR1 PRHDT and CDR2 FYEKMQ (reference sequence). Based on the CDR3 plus reference TRBV13 and TRBJ2-7, the full variable domain is AAGVIQSPRHLIKEKRETATLKCYPIPRHDTVYWYQQGPGQDPQFLISFYEKMQSDKGSIPDRFSAQQFSDYHSELNMSSLELGDSALYFCASSGQGASEQYFGPGTRLTVT.

Written as DNA, the CDR3 is TGTGCCAGCAGCTCACGGACAGGGGATAGCATGCAGTACTTC. Translated: CASSSRTGDSMQYF. This chain uses TRBV7-9 with TRBJ2-7, with TRBD1 identical over 9 bases. Germline lookup yields CDR1 SEHNR and CDR2 FQNEAQ (reference sequence). The CDR3 totals 14 residues. Trimming at V came to 4 bases and at J to 9 bases, leaving 10 bases not matched to a gene.

This clonotype was detected a few times. V is TRBV20-1 and J is TRBJ2-1; 9 positions match TRBD2. Trimming removed 7 bases from V and 8 bases from J; junction bases left unmatched: 15. This CDR3 has 15 residues. From germline, CDR1 is DFQATT and CDR2 SNEGSKA (reference sequence). For the CDR3, the DNA is TGCAGTGTCCGGGGATGGCGGGGGGGCCGAGATGAGCAGTTCTTC. Encoded protein: CSVRGWRGGRDEQFF.

V usage is TRBV10-3 and J usage is TRBJ2-1; TRBD1 matches 8 bases. Trimming cost V 3 bases and J 2 bases; bases outside gene matches: 3. Germline V lookup: CDR1 ENHRY, CDR2 SYGVKD. The CDR3 covers 15 residues. DNA for the CDR3: TGTGCCATCAGTGAAACAGGGGGAACCTACAATGAGCAGTTCTTC. It translates to CAISETGGTYNEQFF.

This clonotype was seen at least ten times. This chain connects TRBV7-9 to TRBJ2-3, with 8 bases that match TRBD1. Per germline, CDR1 SEHNR and CDR2 FQNEAQ (reference sequence). V was pared by 8 bases and J by 5 bases, with 6 bases of the junction left unmatched. This CDR3 spans 13 amino acids. The CDR3 DNA follows: TGTGCCAGCCCAGGGGGCGCAGGAGATACGCAGTATTTT. The encoded protein is CASPGGAGDTQYF.

In this sample, this clonotype turned up many times. This rearrangement joins TRBV3-1 to TRBJ1-4; a possible D gene is TRBD1 (6 bases). The V end lost 3 bases, the J end lost 7 bases, and 21 bases lay between the germline ends. CDR3 size: 17 residues. Germline CDR1 reads LGHDT; CDR2 reads YNNKEL (reference sequence). CDR3 sequence reads: CASSHALRGGGGEKLFF. The CDR3 DNA is TGTGCCAGCAGCCACGCACTCCGTGGAGGGGGAGGTGAAAAACTGTTTTTT.

There are a few counts of this clonotype. This rearrangement joins TRBV6-6 to TRBJ2-5; 7 bases agree with TRBD1. V lost 4 bases to trimming and J lost 1 base; unmatched junction nucleotides: 0. Germline CDR1 and CDR2: MNHNY and SVGAGI (reference sequence). This CDR3 has 13 amino acids. The CDR3 DNA follows: TGTGCCAGCAGTTGGGACAGCCAAGAGACCCAGTACTTC. Its protein product is CASSWDSQETQYF.

This clonotype was seen at least ten times. The chain carries TRBV7-2 and TRBJ2-7, with D possibly being TRBD1 or TRBD2 (5 bases each). The germline V gene has CDR1 SGHTA and CDR2 FQGNSA. V lost 1 base to trimming and J lost 3 bases, with 10 bases between them. The CDR3 has 14 residues. CDR3 coding DNA: TGTGCCAGCAGCTTAGGGGGCGGGTACTACGAGCAGTACTTC. It translates to CASSLGGGYYEQYF.

This clonotype was observed many times. The chain carries TRBV30 and TRBJ2-3, with TRBD2 as a possible D gene (6 bases). The germline V gene encodes CDR1 GTSNPN and CDR2 SVGIG (reference sequence). V was cut by 1 base and J by 5 bases, with 10 bases left in between. The CDR3 has 13 amino acids. CDR3 DNA sequence: TGTGCCTGGAGTGCCGGGAGTGGAGATACGCAGTATTTT. It is translated as CAWSAGSGDTQYF.

This chain joins TRBV5-6 and TRBJ2-1; D is perhaps TRBD1 or TRBD2 (5 bases each). Trimming removed 8 bases at V and 0 bases at J, with 12 bases between. The CDR3 length is 14 residues. Per the germline V gene, CDR1 is SGHDT and CDR2 is YYEEEE. Here the CDR3 DNA reads TGTGCCAGTGATGAGGGGAGCTCCTACAATGAGCAGTTCTTC. The encoded protein is CASDEGSSYNEQFF.

This clonotype was seen more than once but under ten times. The chain joins TRBV27 to TRBJ1-1; 7 nucleotides line up with TRBD1. The CDR3 has 14 amino acids. The germline CDR1 and CDR2 sequences are MNHEY and SMNVEV (reference sequence). V was clipped by 4 bases and J by 4 bases; unmatched bases: 6. The CDR3 is CASSSQGSFTEAFF. CDR3 nucleotides: TGTGCCAGCAGTTCACAGGGGAGTTTCACTGAAGCTTTCTTT.

Worth noting for this clonotype: This sequence is one base from a far larger clone and is likely a read error. J is TRBJ2-1 and V is TRBV5-1; 8 nucleotides align to TRBD1. Germline CDR1 reads SGHRS; CDR2 reads YFSETQ. This CDR3 comprises 13 residues. The CDR3 loop is CASSLGQGNEQIF. CDR3 DNA: TGCGCCAGCAGCTTGGGACAGGGGAATGAGCAGATCTTC.

This clonotype was seen repeatedly, ten times or more. The chain is built from TRBV3-1 and TRBJ2-1; D not resolved. The CDR3 consists of 11 residues. Between the trimmed V and J ends, which lost 1 base and 12 bases, there was a span of 7 bases. Germline V lookup: CDR1 LGHDT, CDR2 YNNKEL (reference sequence). The CDR3 DNA sequence: TGTGCCAGCAGCCAAGGGACCCGGCAGTTCTTC. As protein: CASSQGTRQFF.

This clonotype was recorded a few times. The V and J genes are TRBV20-1 and TRBJ2-7; 7 bases are a match to TRBD1. The CDR3 has 14 residues. J lost 0 bases, V lost 1 base, and 3 bases had no gene match. Germline loops: CDR1 DFQATT, CDR2 SNEGSKA (reference sequence). CDR3 DNA sequence: TGCAGTGCTAGAGCGACAGGGATCTCCTACGAGCAGTACTTC. Its translation: CSARATGISYEQYF.

Many counts were recorded for this clonotype. The chain is built from TRBV29-1 and TRBJ2-1; D unclear. In germline, CDR1 is SQVTM, CDR2 ANQGSEA. The CDR3 has 12 amino acids. V gave up 1 base and J gave up 6 bases, with 7 bases separating them. The CDR3 nucleotides are TGCAGCGTTGAAGGGCAGGTCAATGAGCAGTTCTTC. Its translation is CSVEGQVNEQFF.

This clonotype was recorded many times. This chain joins TRBV28 and TRBJ1-2; D is uncertain. Looked up from germline, CDR1 is MDHEN and CDR2 is SYDVKM. Trimming shortened V by 2 bases and J by 6 bases, and 10 bases separated the two germline ends. The CDR3 has 13 amino acids. CDR3 in DNA: TGTGCCAGCAGTTTACCCCTTATGGATGGCTACACCTTC. It translates to CASSLPLMDGYTF.

A note on this clonotype: Possible read error: a much larger clone is one base away. The chain links TRBV10-3 to TRBJ2-3, with 7 positions matching TRBD2. Germline V gives CDR1 ENHRY, CDR2 SYGVKD. With V trimmed by 10 bases and J by 3 bases, 7 bases remained unmatched. The CDR3 loop spans 13 amino acids. Here the CDR3 DNA reads TGTGCCAACAGCGGACTAGGGACAGATACGCAGTATTTT. Protein sequence: CANSGLGTDTQYF.

This clonotype has more than one count but fewer than ten. The CDR3, as DNA: TGCAGTGCTAGGAAGGGCTCTATCTACGAGCAGTACTTC. Its protein is CSARKGSIYEQYF. The chain employs TRBV20-1 and TRBJ2-7; D unclear. This CDR3 region has 13 residues. Trimming took 3 bases from V and 3 from J, leaving 12 bases between them. Germline CDR1 is DFQATT and CDR2 is SNEGSKA (reference sequence).

The gene calls are TRBV6-6 and TRBJ1-2; D possibly corresponds to TRBD1 (5 bases). This CDR3 is 14 amino acids long. V dropped 4 bases and J dropped 4 bases, with 13 bases sitting between them. The germline V gene encodes CDR1 MNHNY and CDR2 SVGAGI (reference sequence). The chain's CDR3 is CASSSPGRAYGYTF. CDR3 DNA sequence: TGTGCCAGCAGTTCACCGGGACGGGCCTATGGCTACACCTTC.

In its sample, this clonotype was seen many times. The genes are TRBV7-2 and TRBJ2-1; perhaps D is TRBD1 or TRBD2 (5 bases each). Trimming left V 1 base short and J 10 bases short, with 11 bases between. This CDR3 has 13 amino acids. Germline V lookup: CDR1 SGHTA, CDR2 FQGNSA. The DNA of the CDR3 is TGTGCCAGCAGCTTAGTGGGGGTAGGAGAGCAGTTCTTC. This encodes CASSLVGVGEQFF.

This clonotype was counted many times. The rearrangement uses TRBV7-2 and TRBJ2-3; D is unclear. The V gene lost 4 bases and the J gene lost 0 bases, with 11 bases spanning the gap. Looked up from germline, CDR1 is SGHTA and CDR2 is FQGNSA. There are 15 residues in the CDR3. The CDR3 here is CASSSGYRSTDTQYF. The CDR3 region has the DNA TGTGCCAGCAGCTCCGGATACCGAAGCACAGATACGCAGTATTTT.